A selection of T cell receptor beta chains follows, all from one sample in a study of chemoradiotherapy in HPV16-positive cancers. The repertoire was sequenced with immunoSEQ multiplex PCR; TCRdb's copy has only in-frame clones and lacks some. The table lists about 15,000 clones, roughly 88% of them singletons, with 3% to 4.5% in the top ten. The sample in question was blood, obtained from a patient who underwent chemoradiotherapy. These receptors all come from a human donor with HPV-associated anogenital cancer. Both conserved end residues are part of each CDR3. A D gene is named only where the DNA matches it firmly. Only part of the rows carry a size: once, few, many, or a class if the clone is expanded.

clone size,V gene,J gene,D gene,CDR3 protein,CDR3 DNA
-,TRBV5-1,TRBJ1-1,-,CASSSTTDTWNTEAFF,TGCGCCAGCAGTTCGACTACCGACACCTGGAACACTGAAGCTTTCTTT
-,TRBV13,TRBJ2-2,-,CASSLLEGPNTGELFF,TGTGCCAGCAGCTTATTAGAGGGTCCGAACACCGGGGAGCTGTTTTTT
-,TRBV11-2,TRBJ2-7,-,CAIGRDDEQYF,TGTGCCATTGGCAGGGATGACGAGCAGTACTTC
-,TRBV28,TRBJ1-5,-,CASSLGDTSNQPQHF,TGTGCCAGCAGTCTGGGGGACACGAGCAATCAGCCCCAGCATTTT
-,TRBV28,TRBJ2-3,-,CASSAPPTDTQYF,TGTGCCAGCAGTGCCCCCCCCACAGATACGCAGTATTTT
-,TRBV19,TRBJ1-1,-,CASSAVGRRGGGTEAFF,TGTGCCAGTAGTGCGGTCGGCCGGCGGGGAGGGGGCACTGAAGCTTTCTTT
-,TRBV7-3,TRBJ2-3,TRBD2,CASSPPGLAERTDTQYF,TGTGCCAGCAGCCCCCCGGGACTAGCGGAACGCACAGATACGCAGTATTTT
once,TRBV11-1,TRBJ1-2,TRBD1,CASSFYLGTGEGYTF,TGTGCCAGCAGCTTCTACCTAGGGACAGGTGAAGGCTACACCTTC
-,TRBV2,TRBJ1-5,-,CASRPGPNQPQHF,TGTGCCAGCAGGCCGGGGCCCAATCAGCCCCAGCATTTT
-,TRBV6-5,TRBJ1-2,TRBD1,CASTKGGGAWGYTF,TGTGCCAGCACCAAAGGAGGGGGCGCCTGGGGCTACACCTTC
-,TRBV18,TRBJ2-1,TRBD2,CASTGRERYNEQFF,TGTGCCAGCACGGGGCGGGAGCGCTACAATGAGCAGTTCTTC
-,TRBV6-5,TRBJ2-1,-,CASTGPLPYNEQFF,TGTGCCAGCACCGGACCCCTTCCCTACAATGAGCAGTTCTTC
-,TRBV7-2,TRBJ1-1,TRBD1,CASSLGGGQSNTEAFF,TGTGCCAGCAGCTTAGGGGGGGGACAGTCGAACACTGAAGCTTTCTTT
-,TRBV6-1,TRBJ2-7,-,CASRLDSSYEQYF,TGTGCCAGCAGACTGGACAGCTCCTACGAGCAGTACTTC
-,TRBV5-6,TRBJ1-4,TRBD1,CASSGTGEREKLFF,TGTGCCAGCAGCGGGACAGGGGAGCGTGAAAAACTGTTTTTT
-,TRBV13,TRBJ1-1,-,CASSKAGDMNTEAFF,TGTGCCAGCAGCAAGGCAGGGGATATGAACACTGAAGCTTTCTTT
-,TRBV5-5,TRBJ2-7,-,CASSHPGQGHYEQYF,TGTGCCAGCAGCCACCCGGGGCAGGGACACTACGAGCAGTACTTC